This T cell receptor (beta chain) derives from a study of cytomegalovirus exposure and HLA in healthy donors. Study observations and caveats: Cytomegalovirus status was reportedly diagnosed by the classifier with high sensitivity and specificity.

On this clone itself: The antigen is undetermined.

Trimming removed 7 bases from V and 2 bases from J, with 20 bases in between. The V gene's germline CDR1 is GTSNPN and CDR2 SVGIG (reference sequence). The CDR3 consists of 15 residues. Some clones are missing from TCRdb's copy, which holds only in-frame ones; the method was immunoSEQ multiplex PCR. This sample has 330,000 or so clones, with roughly 90% found just once. This chain joins TRBV30 and TRBJ1-1, with TRBD1 as a possible D gene (5 bases). Sequencing was carried out using PBMCs. The receptor was derived from a woman aged 18-30 years in good health and CMV-seronegative. The CDR3 sequence: CASSIQGRANTEAFF. In DNA, the CDR3 is TGTGCCTCGTCGATCCAGGGCAGGGCCAACACTGAAGCTTTCTTT.